Shown below are 22 T cell receptor beta chains from a single sample sequenced in a study of OX40 agonist ivuxolimab in advanced cancers. Library generation was performed with the immunoSEQ multiplex PCR assay. What TCRdb holds here is the immuneACCESS table cut down to in-frame rearrangements. Part of the clones is not present; checked against another copy, under half of the missing clones reflect an unresolved V gene, and the others are unexplained. For this sample there are about 45,000 clones; 80% to 90% appear just once. The top ten clonotypes cover approximately 2.5% of the sample. This specimen was CD4+ or CD8+ T cells sorted from blood, taken in a trial of the OX40 agonist ivuxolimab. These receptors originate from an adult with an advanced solid tumor such as melanoma, head and neck, liver or kidney cancer.

V usage is TRBV4-1 and J usage is TRBJ2-3, with a tentative D call TRBD2 (5 bases). This CDR3 region has 17 residues. Germline CDR1 and CDR2: MGHRA and YSYEKL. The V end was cut by 0 bases, the J end by 2 bases, with 15 bases between. CDR3 region: CASSQETLGGYTDTQYF. The CDR3 DNA reads TGCGCCAGCAGCCAAGAAACGCTGGGCGGGTACACAGATACGCAGTATTTT.

This chain joins TRBV7-8 and TRBJ2-7, with D perhaps TRBD2 (7 bases). With 3 bases removed from V and 11 bases from J, the gap between germline ends came to 14 bases. The CDR3 spans 12 residues. Germline CDR1 and CDR2: SGHVS and FQNEAQ. CDR3 bases: TGTGCCAGCAGCTTCGGGGAAGGGGGGGAGTACTTC. It codes for CASSFGEGGEYF.

This clone has more than one count but fewer than ten. CDR3 bases: TGTGCCAGCAGCTTAGACGCCAGGCAGAACACTGAAGCTTTCTTT. Translating it yields CASSLDARQNTEAFF. The J gene is TRBJ1-1, the V gene TRBV7-9; D ambiguous. Trimming removed 1 base at V and 1 base at J, with 10 bases between. The CDR3 has 15 amino acids. The germline V gene has CDR1 SEHNR and CDR2 FQNEAQ (reference sequence). Drawing the rest from reference TRBV7-9 and TRBJ1-1, the complete variable domain is DTGVSQNPRHKITKRGQNVTFRCDPISEHNRLYWYRQTLGQGPEFLTYFQNEAQLEKSRLLSDRFSAERPKGSFSTLEIQRTEQGDSAMYLCASSLDARQNTEAFFGQGTRLTVV.

This chain uses TRBV29-1 with TRBJ1-5; 9 positions agree with TRBD1. CDR3 length: 14 residues. Germline CDR1 and CDR2: SQVTM and ANQGSEA. Trimming took 7 bases from V and 2 from J; bases not matched to a gene: 6. The CDR3 coding sequence is TGCAGCGCCCGGGGACAGGGTGGCAATCAGCCCCAGCATTTT. Translation gives CSARGQGGNQPQHF.

The chain couples TRBV15 to TRBJ2-1, with D possibly matching TRBD2 (6 bases). The V gene lost 0 bases and the J gene lost 4 bases, with 16 bases spanning the gap. Germline CDR1 is LNHNV and CDR2 is YYDKDF (reference sequence). This CDR3 is 17 amino acids long. The CDR3 bases are TGTGCCACCAGCAGAGAATCCGGGAGAGCTTCTTACAATGAGCAGTTCTTC. It specifies CATSRESGRASYNEQFF.

The chain has TRBV7-6 and TRBJ2-7; a weak D match, TRBD2 (7 bases). The CDR3 has 16 amino acids. V lost 3 bases and J lost 2, with 17 bases in between. Germline values: CDR1 SGHVS, CDR2 FNYEAQ. In DNA, the CDR3 is TGTGCCAGCAGCTTGGGAGTGGGGGGGGGCGCCTACGAGCAGTACTTC. Its translation is CASSLGVGGGAYEQYF.

The chain combines TRBV6-1 with TRBJ1-3, with unresolved D. Germline V gene lookup returns CDR1 MNHNS and CDR2 SASEGT. The CDR3 contains 13 residues. V was cut by 8 bases and J by 0 bases, with 8 bases left in between. The CDR3 DNA follows: TGTGCCAGCGGCAAGGACTCTGGAAACACCATATATTTT. The encoded protein is CASGKDSGNTIYF.

The V call is TRBV4-3, the J call TRBJ1-4; D may be TRBD1 (5 bases). Per the germline V gene, CDR1 is LGHNA and CDR2 is YSLEER. CDR3 size: 16 residues. The V end was cut by 1 base, the J end by 4 bases, with 13 bases between. CDR3 sequence: CASSQGERGGNEKLFF. The CDR3 DNA reads as TGCGCCAGCAGCCAAGGGGAGAGGGGCGGTAATGAAAAACTGTTTTTT.

The chain couples TRBV19 to TRBJ1-6; 9 positions agree with TRBD1. The germline V gene has CDR1 LNHDA and CDR2 SQIVND (reference sequence). V lost 6 bases to trimming and J lost 0 bases; unmatched junction nucleotides: 9. The CDR3 sequence is 18 residues long. The CDR3 DNA reads as TGTGCCAGTAGAACCGGGACAGGGTATCACTCCTATAATTCACCCCTCCACTTT. Translation gives CASRTGTGYHSYNSPLHF.

V and J are TRBV5-1 and TRBJ1-1; no clear D. The CDR3 runs to 13 residues. Germline V CDR1 and CDR2: SGHRS, YFSETQ. The V gene lost 7 bases and the J gene lost 5 bases, with 15 bases spanning the gap. CDR3 bases: TGCGCCAGCGCTCCCGGGGTAGGGACTGAAGCTTTCTTT. Its protein is CASAPGVGTEAFF.

A few counts support this clone. The chain combines TRBV5-1 with TRBJ2-5, with 7 bases matching TRBD1. The CDR3 consists of 15 residues. Germline V lookup: CDR1 SGHRS, CDR2 YFSETQ. The V segment lost 0 bases and the J segment 5 bases; nucleotides outside the gene matches: 7. CDR3 loop: CASSLVLQGSETQYF. CDR3 DNA: TGCGCCAGCAGCTTGGTTTTACAGGGGAGTGAGACCCAGTACTTC.

The genes are TRBV5-1 and TRBJ2-5; TRBD2 is a possible D gene (6 bases). Germline V gene data show CDR1 as SGHRS and CDR2 as YFSETQ. The CDR3 is made up of 15 amino acids. The V end was cut by 1 base, the J end by 3 bases, with 13 bases between. The CDR3 sequence: CASSLSVAVKETQYF. In DNA form, the CDR3 reads TGCGCCAGCAGCTTGTCCGTAGCGGTCAAAGAGACCCAGTACTTC.

V is TRBV10-3 and J is TRBJ2-7, with 9 bases matching TRBD2. J lost 4 bases, V lost 2 bases, and 3 bases had no gene match. The CDR3 sequence is 14 residues long. CDR1 and CDR2 from the germline V gene are ENHRY and SYGVKD. The CDR3 bases are TGTGCCATCAGTGAGGATAGCGGGAGATACGAGCAGTACTTC. Its translation: CAISEDSGRYEQYF.

This clone turned up a few times. V usage is TRBV10-3 and J usage is TRBJ2-7, with D possibly being TRBD2 (6 bases). The CDR3 runs to 13 residues. The V end was cut by 3 bases, the J end by 4 bases, with 10 bases between. Germline CDR1 ENHRY, CDR2 SYGVKD. This CDR3 is CAISDGGGYEQYF. CDR3 nucleotide sequence: TGTGCCATCAGTGACGGGGGAGGATACGAGCAGTACTTC.

The chain joins TRBV12-5 to TRBJ2-3, with 7 bases matching TRBD1. Germline CDR1 reads LGHNT; CDR2 reads FRNRAP. The CDR3 totals 17 residues. V dropped 1 base and J dropped 4; count of bases not matched to a gene: 11. The chain's CDR3 is CASGLGQGLLTSDTQYF. CDR3 nucleotide sequence: TGTGCTAGTGGTTTGGGACAGGGCCTTCTAACTTCAGATACGCAGTATTTT.

J is TRBJ1-6 and V is TRBV19; D remains unclear. The CDR3 runs to 14 residues. The germline V gene has CDR1 LNHDA and CDR2 SQIVND (reference sequence). Trimming took off 8 bases at V and 9 bases at J, with 17 bases between the two ends. The DNA of the CDR3 is TGTGCCAGTGGGAGGGCGGCGCTAGGTTCACCCCTCCACTTT. Residues: CASGRAALGSPLHF.

This clone occurred a few times. The chain carries TRBV5-1 and TRBJ1-3, with D possibly being TRBD1 (6 bases). Trimming removed 4 bases from V and 3 bases from J, with 14 bases in between. CDR1 and CDR2 (germline): SGHRS, YFSETQ. The CDR3 length is 15 residues. CDR3 nucleotides: TGCGCCAGCAGCAGGGAACAGGGAAGTGGAAACACCATATATTTT. Translated, it gives CASSREQGSGNTIYF.

This clone was detected once. V is TRBV19 and J is TRBJ1-2, with 12 bases that match TRBD1. The CDR3 runs 15 residues. The germline CDR1 and CDR2 sequences are LNHDA and SQIVND (reference sequence). J gave up 4 bases and V 5 bases, and 5 bases lay outside the gene matches. The CDR3 DNA sequence: TGTGCCAGTAGTCGAGGGACAGGGGGCGGCTATGGCTACACCTTC. Its translation is CASSRGTGGGYGYTF. Variable domain in full (rest from reference TRBV19 and TRBJ1-2): DGGITQSPKYLFRKEGQNVTLSCEQNLNHDAMYWYRQDPGQGLRLIYYSQIVNDFQKGDIAEGYSVSREKKESFPLTVTSAQKNPTAFYLCASSRGTGGGYGYTFGSGTRLTVV.

The chain is built from TRBV15 and TRBJ2-2, with a weak D call TRBD2 (6 bases). Trimming cost V 1 base and J 1 base, with 7 bases left between them. Germline V gene lookup returns CDR1 LNHNV and CDR2 YYDKDF (reference sequence). This CDR3 is 15 amino acids long. This CDR3 reads CATSRGGGNTGELFF. As DNA, the CDR3 is TGTGCCACCAGCAGAGGGGGAGGGAACACCGGGGAGCTGTTTTTT.

The chain recombines TRBV19 with TRBJ1-1; perhaps TRBD1 as D (5 bases). The CDR3 is 16 amino acids. The ends were cut back, 1 base at V and 4 bases at J, with 16 bases in the middle. The germline gives CDR1 LNHDA, CDR2 SQIVND (reference sequence). The CDR3: CASSIVRGGLLTEAFF. Here the CDR3 DNA reads TGTGCCAGTAGTATAGTTCGGGGGGGACTGCTCACTGAAGCTTTCTTT.

The chain carries TRBV19 and TRBJ2-3, with D tentatively TRBD1 (6 bases). CDR1 LNHDA and CDR2 SQIVND come from the germline V gene (reference sequence). Trimming removed 5 bases from V and 5 bases from J, with 20 bases in between. The CDR3 length is 16 residues. Written as DNA, the CDR3 is TGTGCCAGTAGTTTGGAGAGGGGGTCGGTTCTAGATACGCAGTATTTT. This codes for CASSLERGSVLDTQYF.

The genes are TRBV7-8 and TRBJ2-3; D not certain. V was clipped by 2 bases and J by 4 bases, with 7 bases between them. The CDR3 has 13 amino acids. Per the germline V gene, CDR1 is SGHVS and CDR2 is FQNEAQ. CDR3 sequence reads: CASSLSSSDTQYF. CDR3 DNA: TGTGCCAGCAGCTTAAGTAGTTCAGATACGCAGTATTTT.